The 29 T cell receptor beta chains given below trace back to one sample, sequenced in a study of vaccination effects on CD4 cells after COVID-19. These TCRs are of unknown antigen specificity. Profiling relied on immunoSEQ multiplex PCR, and the TCRdb table lists in-frame clones only, not all of them. Altogether tens of thousands of clones are present, around 78% being singletons, with the ten largest covering 27%. ViraFEST assay sequencing came after antigen-specific CD4+ T cells were expanded with viral peptide pools. CD4+ T cell isolation took place after about nine days of culture. Each vaccine recipient was nucleocapsid antibody negative and had no prior SARS-CoV-2 infection. The input for sequencing was CD4+ T cells from PBMCs cultured with HCoV-OC43 spike peptides, taken before COVID-19 vaccination. The subset here: HCoV-OC43 spike overlapping peptide pool stimulation. Receptors originate from a human donor who received a COVID-19 vaccine.

CDR3 protein: CASSPGMGSSSNTEAFF. CDR3 DNA: TGTGCCAGCTCACCAGGGATGGGGTCCTCTTCGAACACTGAAGCTTTCTTT. This chain links TRBV18 with TRBJ1-1; D gene ambiguous. The V gene's germline CDR1 is KGHSH and CDR2 LQKENI. The CDR3 length is 17 residues. V was clipped by 2 bases and J by 1 base, with 17 bases between them.

The CDR3 DNA is TGTGCCAGCAGCCAAGGGGACAGAAATAATTCACCCCTCCACTTT. Protein product: CASSQGDRNNSPLHF. The V and J genes are TRBV4-2 and TRBJ1-6; 7 nucleotides align to TRBD1. V was clipped by 1 base and J by 5 bases; unmatched bases: 2. This CDR3 region has 15 residues. Germline V gene data show CDR1 as LGHNA and CDR2 as YNFKEQ.

This clone came up a few times. The J gene is TRBJ2-7, the V gene TRBV14; tentative D call: TRBD2 (5 bases). V shed 0 bases and J shed 7 bases, with 16 bases lying between them. The CDR3 sequence is 15 residues long. From germline, CDR1 is SGHDN and CDR2 FVKESK. CDR3 DNA: TGTGCCAGCAGCCAAGATAGGGCGCTAGCTGAAGAGCAGTACTTC. Amino acids: CASSQDRALAEEQYF.

The chain is built from TRBV19 and TRBJ1-2; tentatively, D is TRBD1 (5 bases). The CDR3 totals 11 residues. The V gene's germline CDR1 is LNHDA and CDR2 SQIVND (reference sequence). V lost 8 bases, J lost 8 bases, and 12 bases lay in between. The CDR3 region is CASQRGDGYTF. CDR3 coding DNA: TGTGCCAGTCAACGAGGGGACGGCTACACCTTC.

The V and J genes are TRBV6-5 and TRBJ2-7, with D possibly matching TRBD2 (6 bases). The CDR3 contains 13 residues. Between the trimmed V and J ends, which lost 6 bases and 2 bases, there was a span of 11 bases. Germline CDR1 is MNHEY and CDR2 is SVGAGI. CDR3 nucleotide sequence: TGTGCCAGCAGCCCCCCGGGGGCCTACGAGCAGTACTTC. Translating it yields CASSPPGAYEQYF.

V usage is TRBV19 and J usage is TRBJ2-7; either TRBD1 or TRBD2 may supply D (5 bases each). The germline gives CDR1 LNHDA, CDR2 SQIVND (reference sequence). V lost 5 bases and J 3 bases, leaving 17 bases between the germline ends. The CDR3 has 15 amino acids. The CDR3 is CASSPRISGSYEQYF. The CDR3 bases are TGTGCCAGTAGTCCGAGAATATCAGGGAGCTACGAGCAGTACTTC. Full variable domain (remainder filled in from reference TRBV19 and TRBJ2-7): DGGITQSPKYLFRKEGQNVTLSCEQNLNHDAMYWYRQDPGQGLRLIYYSQIVNDFQKGDIAEGYSVSREKKESFPLTVTSAQKNPTAFYLCASSPRISGSYEQYFGPGTRLTVT.

The chain links TRBV18 to TRBJ2-5, with D perhaps TRBD2 (6 bases). Between the trimmed V and J ends, which lost 6 bases and 4 bases, there was a span of 12 bases. Germline assignment: CDR1 KGHSH and CDR2 LQKENI. The CDR3 extends over 13 amino acids. CDR3 in DNA: TGTGCCAGCTCGGAGGGTCACGGAGAGACCCAGTACTTC. It codes for CASSEGHGETQYF.

The V call is TRBV19, the J call TRBJ1-1, with a tentative D call TRBD1 (5 bases). This CDR3 has 14 amino acids. CDR1 and CDR2 from the germline V gene are LNHDA and SQIVND (reference sequence). V was shortened by 5 bases and J by 1 base, with 11 bases between the two germline ends. Written as DNA, the CDR3 is TGTGCCAGTAGTCTGACAAGGGGGAACACTGAAGCTTTCTTT. Amino acids: CASSLTRGNTEAFF.

CDR3 in amino acids: CAWSGTMTGANVLTF. CDR3 sequence (DNA): TGTGCCTGGAGCGGGACAATGACCGGGGCCAACGTCCTGACTTTC. The chain recombines TRBV30 with TRBJ2-6, with D perhaps matching TRBD1 (6 bases). Germline CDR1 and CDR2: GTSNPN and SVGIG (reference sequence). Trimming cost V 3 bases and J 4 bases, with 13 bases left between them. This CDR3 is built from 15 residues.

This chain joins TRBV19 and TRBJ1-5; 10 bases map to TRBD1. This CDR3 contains 15 residues. Trimming removed 6 bases from V and 1 base from J; junction bases left unmatched: 3. Germline V lookup: CDR1 LNHDA, CDR2 SQIVND (reference sequence). In nucleotides, the CDR3 is TGTGCCAGTAGGACAGGGGGCGCAAGCAATCAGCCCCAGCATTTT. Amino acid sequence: CASRTGGASNQPQHF.

This clone has only a few counts. J is TRBJ1-1 and V is TRBV6-5; D remains unclear. The germline gives CDR1 MNHEY, CDR2 SVGAGI. The CDR3 has 13 amino acids. Trimming cost V 6 bases and J 1 base, with 9 bases left between them. The chain's CDR3 is CASSQAGNTEAFF. CDR3 bases: TGTGCCAGCAGCCAAGCAGGGAACACTGAAGCTTTCTTT.

The chain has TRBV30 and TRBJ1-5, with a weak D call TRBD1 (5 bases). CDR1 GTSNPN and CDR2 SVGIG come from the germline V gene (reference sequence). This CDR3 spans 15 amino acids. V lost 2 bases and J lost 0, with 11 bases in between. The CDR3 loop reads CAWSYGGNSNQPQHF. In nucleotides, the CDR3 is TGTGCCTGGAGTTACGGGGGTAATAGCAATCAGCCCCAGCATTTT.

This clone is medium-sized within its sample. The chain uses TRBV11-2 and TRBJ1-4; no firm D call. CDR1 is SGHAT and CDR2 is FQNNGV in the germline V gene. The CDR3 covers 14 residues. The germline V and J ends were trimmed by 5 bases and 2 bases, with 9 bases remaining between them. In DNA form, the CDR3 reads TGTGCCAGCAGCCCCCGCTCTACTAATGAAAAACTGTTTTTT. Translation gives CASSPRSTNEKLFF.

The rearrangement uses TRBV30 and TRBJ2-1; TRBD2 agrees at 13 bases. The CDR3 sequence is 15 residues long. Germline V gene data show CDR1 as GTSNPN and CDR2 as SVGIG (reference sequence). Unmatched junction bases numbered 13, after V lost 3 bases and J lost 14 bases. CDR3 region: CAWRVIGLAGVQEFF. In nucleotides, the CDR3 is TGTGCCTGGAGGGTAATAGGACTAGCGGGGGTCCAGGAGTTCTTC.

This clone was seen more than once but under ten times. The CDR3 here is CSASRGSYEQYF. CDR3 bases: TGCAGTGCTAGTAGGGGCTCCTACGAGCAGTACTTC. The genes are TRBV20-1 and TRBJ2-7; a possible D gene is TRBD1 (5 bases). Trimming removed 3 bases from V and 0 bases from J, with 6 bases in between. Germline V gene data show CDR1 as DFQATT and CDR2 as SNEGSKA (reference sequence). The CDR3 length is 12 residues.

The chain recombines TRBV19 with TRBJ1-2; 9 nucleotides align to TRBD1. The CDR3 contains 15 residues. Germline values: CDR1 LNHDA, CDR2 SQIVND (reference sequence). Losses at the gene ends were 6 bases for V and 5 bases for J; bases not matched to a gene: 10. The CDR3 reads CASSHRDREVYGYTF. The CDR3 region has the DNA TGTGCCAGTAGCCACCGGGACAGGGAAGTTTATGGCTACACCTTC.

The chain employs TRBV5-1 and TRBJ1-4, with D possibly matching TRBD1 (5 bases). Germline assignment: CDR1 SGHRS and CDR2 YFSETQ. V shed 0 bases and J shed 8 bases, with 17 bases lying between them. The CDR3 consists of 16 residues. The CDR3, as DNA: TGCGCCAGCAGCTTGGCAGGGCGCAGAGGGGACGAAAAACTGTTTTTT. Protein sequence: CASSLAGRRGDEKLFF.

The sample holds a few counts of this clone. V and J are TRBV4-1 and TRBJ1-1; D is perhaps TRBD1 (6 bases). Trimming pared 6 bases from V and 1 base from J, leaving 18 bases between. The CDR3 totals 16 residues. CDR1 is MGHRA and CDR2 is YSYEKL in the germline V gene. The CDR3 DNA sequence: TGCGCCAGCAGTCCATACGTAGACAGGACGAACACTGAAGCTTTCTTT. This codes for CASSPYVDRTNTEAFF.

A few counts support this clone. The V and J genes are TRBV3-1 (or the pseudogene TRBV3-2) and TRBJ1-5; TRBD1 is a possible D gene (5 bases). V was cut by 1 base and J by 0 bases, with 13 bases left in between. There are 17 residues in the CDR3. CDR1 is LGHDT and CDR2 is YNNKEL in the germline V gene (reference sequence). CDR3 sequence (DNA): TGTGCCAGCAGCCAAGTACCAGGGTTTTCTAGCAATCAGCCCCAGCATTTT. Translating gives CASSQVPGFSSNQPQHF.

Here the CDR3 reads CASSDPPGQIIYEQYF. CDR3 nucleotides: TGTGCCAGCAGCGACCCCCCGGGACAGATAATCTACGAGCAGTACTTC. The V and J genes are TRBV7-9 and TRBJ2-7; 7 bases line up with TRBD1. V lost 5 bases to trimming and J lost 3 bases; unmatched junction nucleotides: 13. The CDR3 sequence is 16 residues long. Germline assignment: CDR1 SEHNR and CDR2 FQNEAQ (reference sequence).

This clone showed up just a few times. Other DNA sequences in this specimen translate into the identical CDR3. The rearrangement uses TRBV12-3 or TRBV12-4 and TRBJ1-5, with a possible D match to TRBD1 (6 bases). V lost 6 bases and J 4 bases, leaving 10 bases between the germline ends. The CDR3 totals 13 residues. The DNA for the CDR3 is TGTGCCAGCAGACCCACAGGGAATCAGCCCCAGCATTTT. Its translation is CASRPTGNQPQHF.

V is TRBV19 and J is TRBJ1-3, with a possible D match to TRBD1 (5 bases). In germline, CDR1 is LNHDA, CDR2 SQIVND (reference sequence). This CDR3 has 18 amino acids. With 3 bases removed from V and 0 bases from J, the gap between germline ends came to 18 bases. The CDR3 nucleotides are TGTGCCAGTAGTATCTGGGTCGGGGCCTTGACCTCTGGAAACACCATATATTTT. Protein sequence: CASSIWVGALTSGNTIYF.

V and J are TRBV29-1 and TRBJ2-1, with TRBD2 as a possible D gene (7 bases). Deletions cut 7 bases from V and 1 base from J, with 11 bases between. This CDR3 has 13 amino acids. CDR1 is SQVTM, CDR2 ANQGSEA, per germline. CDR3 nucleotides: TGCAGCGGGGGGGGGCTATCCTACAATGAGCAGTTCTTC. Translation gives CSGGGLSYNEQFF.

The chain employs TRBV28 and TRBJ2-2; tentatively, D is TRBD1 (5 bases). Trimming took 10 bases from V and 2 from J, leaving 11 bases between them. The CDR3 sequence is 13 residues long. Germline V gene sequence: CDR1 MDHEN, CDR2 SYDVKM. The CDR3 here is CATQGINTGELFF. For the CDR3, the DNA is TGTGCCACCCAGGGAATAAACACCGGGGAGCTGTTTTTT.

This clone turned up a few times. The rearrangement joins TRBV5-8 to TRBJ2-7, with D maybe TRBD2 (7 bases). The CDR3 is 14 amino acids. The V gene's germline CDR1 is SGHTS and CDR2 YDEGEE. The V end was cut by 2 bases, the J end by 2 bases, with 11 bases between. The CDR3 DNA is TGTGCCAGCAGCTTTGCGGGGGCACCCTACGAGCAGTACTTC. It specifies CASSFAGAPYEQYF.

The chain links TRBV28 to TRBJ2-7; either TRBD1 or TRBD2 may supply D (6 bases each). Germline values: CDR1 MDHEN, CDR2 SYDVKM. V lost 2 bases and J 2 bases, leaving 10 bases between the germline ends. The CDR3 is made up of 14 amino acids. CDR3 nucleotides: TGTGCCAGCAGTTTACGGGGGCCTCCCTACGAGCAGTACTTC. Translation gives CASSLRGPPYEQYF.

The rearrangement joins TRBV5-6 to TRBJ2-4; possible D gene TRBD2, 5 bases. The CDR3 contains 17 residues. Germline-derived CDR1 and CDR2 are SGHDT and YYEEEE. V dropped 1 base and J dropped 0 bases, with 14 bases sitting between them. The CDR3 coding sequence is TGTGCCAGCAGCTTGTTAGCTAGCACAATAGCCAAAAACATTCAGTACTTC. Its translation: CASSLLASTIAKNIQYF.

The CDR3: CASSLAGGGGGSQETQYF. Here the CDR3 DNA reads TGTGCCAGCAGCTTGGCCGGGGGAGGCGGGGGTAGCCAAGAGACCCAGTACTTC. This chain links TRBV5-4 with TRBJ2-5; 7 bases are a match to TRBD2. V gave up 0 bases and J gave up 1 base; unmatched junction bases: 12. Looked up from germline, CDR1 is SGHNT and CDR2 is YYREEE (reference sequence). This CDR3 region has 18 residues.

The V and J genes are TRBV28 and TRBJ1-5; 11 bases match TRBD1. With 4 bases clipped from V and 7 bases from J, the junction kept 9 bases outside the gene matches. In germline, CDR1 is MDHEN, CDR2 SYDVKM. The CDR3 length is 16 residues. The CDR3 loop reads CASSSSGQGAEQPQHF. DNA of the CDR3: TGTGCCAGCAGTTCCTCCGGACAGGGGGCGGAACAGCCCCAGCATTTT.